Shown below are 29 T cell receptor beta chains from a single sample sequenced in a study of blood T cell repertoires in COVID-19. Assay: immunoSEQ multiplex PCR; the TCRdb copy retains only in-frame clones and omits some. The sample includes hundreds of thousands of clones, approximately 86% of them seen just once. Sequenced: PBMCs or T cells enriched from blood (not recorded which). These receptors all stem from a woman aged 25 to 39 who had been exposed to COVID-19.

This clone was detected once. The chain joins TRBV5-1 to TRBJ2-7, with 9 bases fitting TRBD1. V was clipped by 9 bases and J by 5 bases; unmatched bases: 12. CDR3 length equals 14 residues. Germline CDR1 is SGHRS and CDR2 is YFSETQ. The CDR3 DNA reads TGCGCCACCGCTTGGGGGACAGGGACCCACGAGCAGTACTTC. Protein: CATAWGTGTHEQYF.

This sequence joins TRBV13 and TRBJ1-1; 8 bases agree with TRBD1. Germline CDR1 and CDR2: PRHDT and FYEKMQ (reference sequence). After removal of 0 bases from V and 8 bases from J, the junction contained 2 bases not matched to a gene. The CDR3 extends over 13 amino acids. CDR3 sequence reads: CASSLGTGEEAFF. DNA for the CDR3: TGTGCCAGCAGCTTAGGGACAGGGGAAGAAGCTTTCTTT.

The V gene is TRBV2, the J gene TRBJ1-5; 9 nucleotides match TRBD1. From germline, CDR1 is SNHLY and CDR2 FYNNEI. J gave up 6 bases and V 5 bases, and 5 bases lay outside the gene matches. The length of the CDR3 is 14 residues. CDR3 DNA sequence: TGTGCCAGCAGTCCTACAGGGGGCGGTCAGCCCCAGCATTTT. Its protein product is CASSPTGGGQPQHF. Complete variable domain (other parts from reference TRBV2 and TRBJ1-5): EPEVTQTPSHQVTQMGQEVILRCVPISNHLYFYWYRQILGQKVEFLVSFYNNEISEKSEIFDDQFSVERPDGSNFTLKIRSTKLEDSAMYFCASSPTGGGQPQHFGDGTRLSIL.

This CDR3 reads CASSSDRVNTEAFF. In nucleotides, the CDR3 is TGTGCCAGCAGCTCAGACAGGGTTAACACTGAAGCTTTCTTT. The chain joins TRBV5-5 to TRBJ1-1, with 7 bases identical to TRBD1. CDR1 is SGHKS and CDR2 is YYEKEE in the germline V gene (reference sequence). This CDR3 has 14 amino acids. The J segment lost 2 bases and the V segment lost 3 bases, leaving 4 bases of the junction unmatched.

In DNA form, the CDR3 reads TGTGCCAGCAGGTTAGGACTAGCGGGCAACAATGAGCAGTTCTTC. Encoded protein: CASRLGLAGNNEQFF. The chain uses TRBV7-3 and TRBJ2-1; 11 positions match TRBD2. V lost 6 bases, J lost 5 bases, and 6 bases stayed unmatched. CDR1 SGHTA and CDR2 FQGTGA come from the germline V gene. The CDR3 spans 15 residues.

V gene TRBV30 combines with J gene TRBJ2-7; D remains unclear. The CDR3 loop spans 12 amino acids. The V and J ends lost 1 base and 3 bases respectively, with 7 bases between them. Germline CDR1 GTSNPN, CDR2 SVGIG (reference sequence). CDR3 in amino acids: CAWSEQYYEQYF. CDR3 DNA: TGTGCCTGGAGTGAACAGTACTACGAGCAGTACTTC.

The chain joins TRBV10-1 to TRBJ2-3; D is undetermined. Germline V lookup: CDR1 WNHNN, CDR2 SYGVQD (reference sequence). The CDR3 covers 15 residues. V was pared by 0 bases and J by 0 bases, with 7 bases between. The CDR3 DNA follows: TGCGCCAGCAGTGAGTCGGGTAGCAGCACAGATACGCAGTATTTT. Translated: CASSESGSSTDTQYF.

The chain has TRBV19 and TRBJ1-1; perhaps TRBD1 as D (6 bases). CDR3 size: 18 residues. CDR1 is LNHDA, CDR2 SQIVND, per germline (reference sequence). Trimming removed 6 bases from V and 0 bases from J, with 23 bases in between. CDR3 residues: CASSPPPGGGGLNTEAFF. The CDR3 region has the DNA TGTGCCAGTAGCCCCCCACCGGGGGGCGGGGGCTTGAACACTGAAGCTTTCTTT. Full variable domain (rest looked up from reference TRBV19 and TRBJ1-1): DGGITQSPKYLFRKEGQNVTLSCEQNLNHDAMYWYRQDPGQGLRLIYYSQIVNDFQKGDIAEGYSVSREKKESFPLTVTSAQKNPTAFYLCASSPPPGGGGLNTEAFFGQGTRLTVV.

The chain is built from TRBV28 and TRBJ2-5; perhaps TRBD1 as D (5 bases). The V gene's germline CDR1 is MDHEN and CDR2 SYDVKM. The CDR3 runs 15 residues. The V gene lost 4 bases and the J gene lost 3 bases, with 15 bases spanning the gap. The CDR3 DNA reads TGTGCCAGCAGTTGGGGCCCTAGTGGGAAAGAGACCCAGTACTTC. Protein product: CASSWGPSGKETQYF.

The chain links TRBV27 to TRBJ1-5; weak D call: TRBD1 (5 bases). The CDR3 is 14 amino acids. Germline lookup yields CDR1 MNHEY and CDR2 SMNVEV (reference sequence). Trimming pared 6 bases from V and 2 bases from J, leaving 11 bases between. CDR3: CASREGGGNQPQHF. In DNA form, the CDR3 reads TGTGCCAGCAGAGAGGGAGGGGGCAATCAGCCCCAGCATTTT.

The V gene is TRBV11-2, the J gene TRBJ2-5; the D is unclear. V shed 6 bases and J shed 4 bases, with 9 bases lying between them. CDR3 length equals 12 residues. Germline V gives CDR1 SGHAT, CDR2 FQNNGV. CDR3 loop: CASSLSLETQYF. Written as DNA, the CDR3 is TGTGCCAGCAGTCTTTCTCTAGAGACCCAGTACTTC.

The CDR3 reads CASRYRSYNEQFF. The CDR3 bases are TGTGCCAGCAGATATCGCTCCTACAATGAGCAGTTCTTC. V and J are TRBV27 and TRBJ2-1; D remains unclear. Germline CDR1 and CDR2: MNHEY and SMNVEV (reference sequence). Trimming took 6 bases from V and 0 from J, leaving 6 bases between them. The CDR3 is 13 residues long.

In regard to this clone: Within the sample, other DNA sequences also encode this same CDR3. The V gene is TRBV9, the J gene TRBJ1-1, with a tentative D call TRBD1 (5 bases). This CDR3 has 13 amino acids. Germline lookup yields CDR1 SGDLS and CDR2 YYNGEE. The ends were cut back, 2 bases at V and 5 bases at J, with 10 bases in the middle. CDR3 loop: CASSVQGNTEAFF. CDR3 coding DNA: TGTGCCAGCAGCGTTCAGGGAAATACTGAAGCTTTCTTT.

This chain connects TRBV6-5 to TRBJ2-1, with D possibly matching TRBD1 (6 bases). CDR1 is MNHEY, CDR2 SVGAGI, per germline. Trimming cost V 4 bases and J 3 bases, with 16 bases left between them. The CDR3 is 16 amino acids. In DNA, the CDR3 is TGTGCCAGCAGTTGTCCAGGGGAGATTGACTACAATGAGCAGTTCTTC. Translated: CASSCPGEIDYNEQFF.

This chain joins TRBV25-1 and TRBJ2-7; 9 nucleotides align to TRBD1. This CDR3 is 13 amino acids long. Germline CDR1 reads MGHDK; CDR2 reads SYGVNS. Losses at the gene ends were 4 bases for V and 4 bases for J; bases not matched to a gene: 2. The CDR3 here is CASSAGTGYEQYF. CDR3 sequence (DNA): TGTGCCAGCAGTGCCGGGACAGGGTACGAGCAGTACTTC.

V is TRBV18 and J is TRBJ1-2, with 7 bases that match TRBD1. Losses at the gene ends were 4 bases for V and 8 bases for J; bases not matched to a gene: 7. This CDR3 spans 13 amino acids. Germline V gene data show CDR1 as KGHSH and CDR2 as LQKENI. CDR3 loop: CASSLQGGRGYTF. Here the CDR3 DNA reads TGTGCCAGCTCACTCCAGGGGGGACGGGGCTACACCTTC.

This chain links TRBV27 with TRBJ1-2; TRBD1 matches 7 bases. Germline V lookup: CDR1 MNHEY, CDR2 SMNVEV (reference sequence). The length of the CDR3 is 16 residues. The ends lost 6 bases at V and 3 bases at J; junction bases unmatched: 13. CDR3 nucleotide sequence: TGTGCCAGCAGCATAATCACAGGGACAGCTTACTATGGCTACACCTTC. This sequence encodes CASSIITGTAYYGYTF.

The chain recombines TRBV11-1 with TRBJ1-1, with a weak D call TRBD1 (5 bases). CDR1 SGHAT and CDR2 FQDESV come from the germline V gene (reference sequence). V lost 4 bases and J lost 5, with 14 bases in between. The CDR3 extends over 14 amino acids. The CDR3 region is CASSSNRIGTEAFF. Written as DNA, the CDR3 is TGTGCCAGCAGCTCAAACAGGATTGGGACTGAAGCTTTCTTT.

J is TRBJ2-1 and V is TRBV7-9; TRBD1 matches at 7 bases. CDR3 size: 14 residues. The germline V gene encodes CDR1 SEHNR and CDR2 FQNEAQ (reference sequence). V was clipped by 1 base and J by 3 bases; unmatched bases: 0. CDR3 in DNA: TGTGCCAGCAGCTTAGACAGGGGCTACAATGAGCAGTTCTTC. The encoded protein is CASSLDRGYNEQFF.

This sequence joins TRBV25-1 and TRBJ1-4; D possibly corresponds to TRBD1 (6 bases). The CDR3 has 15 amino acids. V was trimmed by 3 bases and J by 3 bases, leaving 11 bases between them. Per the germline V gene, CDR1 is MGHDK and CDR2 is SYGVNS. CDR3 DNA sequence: TGTGCCAGCAGTGACCAGACAGGACCTAATGAAAAACTGTTTTTT. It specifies CASSDQTGPNEKLFF.

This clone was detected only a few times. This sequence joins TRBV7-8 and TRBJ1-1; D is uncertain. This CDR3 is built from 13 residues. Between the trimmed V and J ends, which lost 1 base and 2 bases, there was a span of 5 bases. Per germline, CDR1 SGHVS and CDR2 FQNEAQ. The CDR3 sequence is CASSLGTNTEAFF. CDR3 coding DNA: TGTGCCAGCAGCTTAGGAACAAACACTGAAGCTTTCTTT.

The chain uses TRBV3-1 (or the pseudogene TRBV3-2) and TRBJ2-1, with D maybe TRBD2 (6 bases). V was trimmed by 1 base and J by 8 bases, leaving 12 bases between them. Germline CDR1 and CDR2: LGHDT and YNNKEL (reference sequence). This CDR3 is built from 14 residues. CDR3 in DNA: TGTGCCAGCAGCCAAGGATTAGCTAGCGATGAGCAGTTCTTC. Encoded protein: CASSQGLASDEQFF.

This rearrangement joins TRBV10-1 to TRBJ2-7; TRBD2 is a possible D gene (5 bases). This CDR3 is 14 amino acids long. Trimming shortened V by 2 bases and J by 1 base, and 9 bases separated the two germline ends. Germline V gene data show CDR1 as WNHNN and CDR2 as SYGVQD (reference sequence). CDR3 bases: TGCGCCAGCAGTGAGACGGGGAAATCCTACGAGCAGTACTTC. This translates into CASSETGKSYEQYF.

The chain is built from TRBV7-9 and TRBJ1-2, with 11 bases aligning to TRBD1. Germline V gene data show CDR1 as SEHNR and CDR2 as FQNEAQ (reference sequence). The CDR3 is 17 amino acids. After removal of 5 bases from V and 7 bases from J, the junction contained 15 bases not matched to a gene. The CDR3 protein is CASSNPPGTGGVGGYTF. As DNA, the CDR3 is TGTGCCAGCAGCAACCCTCCCGGGACAGGGGGAGTGGGTGGCTACACCTTC. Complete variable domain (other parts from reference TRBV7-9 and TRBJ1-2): DTGVSQNPRHKITKRGQNVTFRCDPISEHNRLYWYRQTLGQGPEFLTYFQNEAQLEKSRLLSDRFSAERPKGSFSTLEIQRTEQGDSAMYLCASSNPPGTGGVGGYTFGSGTRLTVV.

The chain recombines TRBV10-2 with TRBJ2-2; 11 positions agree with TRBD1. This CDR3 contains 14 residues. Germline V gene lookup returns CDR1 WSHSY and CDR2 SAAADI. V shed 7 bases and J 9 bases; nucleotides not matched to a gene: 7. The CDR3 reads CASKPGQGVRELFF. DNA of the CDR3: TGCGCCAGCAAACCGGGACAGGGGGTCCGGGAGCTGTTTTTT.

The CDR3 DNA follows: TGCGCCAGCAGCCAAACAACCGAACTCGGGGGGGCCCCCTACGAGCAGTACTTC. It codes for CASSQTTELGGAPYEQYF. V usage is TRBV4-1 and J usage is TRBJ2-7, with 8 bases matching TRBD2. The J segment lost 2 bases and the V segment lost 2 bases, leaving 14 bases of the junction unmatched. This CDR3 has 18 residues. From germline, CDR1 is MGHRA and CDR2 YSYEKL.

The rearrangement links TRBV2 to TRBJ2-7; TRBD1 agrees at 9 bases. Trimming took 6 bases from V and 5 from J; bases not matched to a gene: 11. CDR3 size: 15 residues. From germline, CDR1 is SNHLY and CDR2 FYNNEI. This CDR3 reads CASSPGQGITHEQYF. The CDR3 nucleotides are TGTGCCAGCAGCCCCGGACAGGGGATAACCCACGAGCAGTACTTC.

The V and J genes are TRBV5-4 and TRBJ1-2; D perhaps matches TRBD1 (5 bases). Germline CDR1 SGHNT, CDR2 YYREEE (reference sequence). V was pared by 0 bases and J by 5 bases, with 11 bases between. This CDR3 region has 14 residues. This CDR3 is CASSLAGQLYGYTF. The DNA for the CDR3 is TGTGCCAGCAGCTTGGCCGGACAATTATATGGCTACACCTTC.

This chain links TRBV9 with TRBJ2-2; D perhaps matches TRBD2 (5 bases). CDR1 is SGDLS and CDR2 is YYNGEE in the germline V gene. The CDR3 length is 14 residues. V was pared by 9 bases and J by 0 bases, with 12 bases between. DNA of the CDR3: TGTGCCACCTCAAGAGCGGCGAACACCGGGGAGCTGTTTTTT. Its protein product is CATSRAANTGELFF.